The clone carrying this T cell receptor beta chain was seen a handful of times. Its specificity is not known. With 2 bases clipped from V and 1 base from J, the junction kept 2 bases outside the gene matches. The CDR3 length is 14 residues. Per germline, CDR1 SGHRS and CDR2 YFSETQ. The data are from a study of T cells after yellow fever vaccination. Findings and limits, study-wide: Reappearance after the booster was observed for most primary-vaccination clones (96% CD4, roughly 88% CD8).

TCRdb recomputed calls from the 5' RACE reads with MiXCR, one row per CDR3 protein. This sample has 150,000 to 200,000 distinct CDR3 sequences, with 7% to 10% found just once. Sequencing was performed on CD8+ T cells sorted from PBMCs, taken 45 days after the yellow fever booster vaccination. The chain recombines TRBV5-1 with TRBJ1-1; 7 bases are shared with TRBD1. The sequence came from a man in his late teens or twenties who received the YFV17D yellow fever vaccine. DNA of the CDR3: TGCGCCAGCAGCTTTTACAGGGGGAACACTGAAGCTTTCTTT. Protein product: CASSFYRGNTEAFF. The full variable domain, its missing parts supplied by reference TRBV5-1 and TRBJ1-1, is KAGVTQTPRYLIKTRGQQVTLSCSPISGHRSVSWYQQTPGQGLQFLFEYFSETQRNKGNFPGRFSGRQFSNSRSEMNVSTLELGDSALYLCASSFYRGNTEAFFGQGTRLTVV.